A selection of T cell receptor beta chains follows, all from one sample in a study of cytomegalovirus exposure and HLA in healthy donors. Only in-frame clones appear in the TCRdb table, and some are missing; sequencing was by immunoSEQ multiplex PCR. Of some 180,000 clones listed, 70% to 85% are singletons. What was sequenced was PBMCs. Source of these receptors: a young man in good health and CMV-seronegative. CDR3s include the opening cysteine and the closing phenylalanine or tryptophan. Each record gives: J gene, clone size, D gene, V gene, CDR3 protein, CDR3 DNA. A D gene is named only where the DNA matches it firmly. A clone size is listed for some rows: how often the clone was seen (once, few, many), or a class if it is expanded.

J: TRBJ2-2
size: .
D: .
V: TRBV9
CDR3: CASSVVQGYTGELFF
DNA: TGTGCCAGCAGCGTTGTACAGGGCTACACCGGGGAGCTGTTTTTT

J: TRBJ2-5
size: .
D: .
V: TRBV7-2
CDR3: CASSLEGLAVETQYF
DNA: TGTGCCAGCAGCTTAGAAGGGCTAGCTGTTGAGACCCAGTACTTC

J: TRBJ2-1
size: .
D: TRBD2
V: TRBV7-9
CDR3: CASSPMVVAGGGGEQFF
DNA: TGTGCCAGCAGCCCCATGGTGGTAGCGGGAGGAGGTGGTGAGCAGTTCTTC

J: TRBJ2-5
size: .
D: TRBD1
V: TRBV6-5
CDR3: CASSYSSTGGQETQYF
DNA: TGTGCCAGCAGTTACTCGAGTACAGGGGGCCAAGAGACCCAGTACTTC

J: TRBJ2-7
size: once
D: .
V: TRBV30
CDR3: CARSVPARGRGQYF
DNA: TGTGCCCGGAGTGTACCAGCTCGTGGGCGGGGGCAGTACTTC

J: TRBJ2-7
size: few
D: .
V: TRBV21-1
CDR3: CARERDSLYEQYF
DNA: TGTGCCAGAGAACGGGACTCCCTCTACGAGCAGTACTTC

J: TRBJ2-3
size: once
D: TRBD2
V: TRBV7-3
CDR3: CASSSNRGGIDTQYF
DNA: TGTGCCAGCAGCTCAAATCGGGGGGGCATAGATACGCAGTATTTT

J: TRBJ2-5
size: .
D: .
V: TRBV19
CDR3: CASRGWGPAQETQYF
DNA: TGTGCCAGTAGAGGGTGGGGGCCGGCCCAAGAGACCCAGTACTTC

J: TRBJ1-3
size: .
D: .
V: TRBV5-6
CDR3: CASSLVAHGNTIYF
DNA: TGTGCCAGCAGCTTGGTAGCCCATGGAAACACCATATATTTT

J: TRBJ1-2
size: .
D: .
V: TRBV5-6
CDR3: CASRQTASWLYGYTF
DNA: TGTGCCAGCAGACAGACAGCCAGTTGGTTGTATGGCTACACCTTC

J: TRBJ2-2
size: once
D: .
V: TRBV5-1
CDR3: CASSLVTITGELFF
DNA: TGCGCCAGCAGCTTGGTTACTATTACCGGGGAGCTGTTTTTT

J: TRBJ1-1
size: .
D: TRBD1
V: TRBV27
CDR3: CASSSTGGYTEAFF
DNA: TGTGCCAGCAGTTCAACAGGGGGTTACACTGAAGCTTTCTTT

J: TRBJ2-5
size: .
D: .
V: TRBV5-4
CDR3: CASSLGPGAGFQETQYF
DNA: TGTGCCAGCAGCTTGGGACCTGGGGCTGGCTTCCAAGAGACCCAGTACTTC

J: TRBJ2-7
size: .
D: TRBD2
V: TRBV7-2
CDR3: CASSIGLAVSYEQYF
DNA: TGTGCCAGCAGCATAGGACTAGCGGTTTCCTACGAGCAGTACTTC

J: TRBJ2-5
size: .
D: TRBD1
V: TRBV11-2
CDR3: CASSLGDRAQETQYF
DNA: TGTGCCAGCAGCTTAGGGGACAGGGCACAAGAGACCCAGTACTTC